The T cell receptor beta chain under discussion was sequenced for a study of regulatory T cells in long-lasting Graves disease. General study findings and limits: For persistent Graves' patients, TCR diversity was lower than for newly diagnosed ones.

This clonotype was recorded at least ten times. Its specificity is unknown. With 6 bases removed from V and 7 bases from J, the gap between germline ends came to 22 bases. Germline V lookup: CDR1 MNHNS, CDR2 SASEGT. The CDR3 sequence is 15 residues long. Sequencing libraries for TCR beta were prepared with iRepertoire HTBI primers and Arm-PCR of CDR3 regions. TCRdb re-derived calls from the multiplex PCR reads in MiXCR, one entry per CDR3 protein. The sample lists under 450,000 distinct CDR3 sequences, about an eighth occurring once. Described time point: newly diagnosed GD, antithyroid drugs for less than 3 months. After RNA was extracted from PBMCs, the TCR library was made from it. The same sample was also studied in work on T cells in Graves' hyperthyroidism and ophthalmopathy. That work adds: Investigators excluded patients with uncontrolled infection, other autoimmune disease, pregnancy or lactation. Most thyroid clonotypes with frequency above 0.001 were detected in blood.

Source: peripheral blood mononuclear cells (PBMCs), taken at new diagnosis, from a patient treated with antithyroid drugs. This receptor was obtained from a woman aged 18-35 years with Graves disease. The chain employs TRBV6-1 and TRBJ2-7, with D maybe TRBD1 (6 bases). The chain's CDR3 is CASSIWGPSVGEQYV. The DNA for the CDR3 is TGTGCCAGCAGCATCTGGGGGCCTTCCGTCGGAGAGCAGTACGTC.